One TCR beta chain is described in this entry. Its specificity is unknown. These data come from a study of shared clonotypes between healthy human individuals. Several immunoSEQ plates received, in even portions, the genomic DNA of each subset. TCRdb's table, derived via immunoSEQ multiplex PCR, lists solely in-frame clones and lacks some. The sample holds roughly 590,000 clones, roughly 95% seen once. Overall study results and limits: Shared across a few donors were roughly 5.3% of the naive CD4 clonotypes. Even with large depth, rarefaction showed that sorted-subset sequencing was incomplete.

The naive CD8 population came from CD45RO-negative cells selected for CCR7, without terminally differentiated effector memory CD45RA+ cells. Donors included only healthy HIV-negative adults lacking recent acute infections or vaccinations. V lost 3 bases and J 2 bases, leaving 9 bases between the germline ends. Germline V gene sequence: CDR1 LNHNV, CDR2 YYDKDF (reference sequence). The CDR3 sequence is 14 residues long. The sample was naive CD8+ T cells sorted from blood. The clonotype was recovered from a woman in her 30s in good health. The chain recombines TRBV15 with TRBJ2-3, with D possibly TRBD2 on 5 matching bases. The CDR3 DNA follows: TGTGCCACCAGCAGCTATCTAGCCACAGATACGCAGTATTTT. It codes for CATSSYLATDTQYF.